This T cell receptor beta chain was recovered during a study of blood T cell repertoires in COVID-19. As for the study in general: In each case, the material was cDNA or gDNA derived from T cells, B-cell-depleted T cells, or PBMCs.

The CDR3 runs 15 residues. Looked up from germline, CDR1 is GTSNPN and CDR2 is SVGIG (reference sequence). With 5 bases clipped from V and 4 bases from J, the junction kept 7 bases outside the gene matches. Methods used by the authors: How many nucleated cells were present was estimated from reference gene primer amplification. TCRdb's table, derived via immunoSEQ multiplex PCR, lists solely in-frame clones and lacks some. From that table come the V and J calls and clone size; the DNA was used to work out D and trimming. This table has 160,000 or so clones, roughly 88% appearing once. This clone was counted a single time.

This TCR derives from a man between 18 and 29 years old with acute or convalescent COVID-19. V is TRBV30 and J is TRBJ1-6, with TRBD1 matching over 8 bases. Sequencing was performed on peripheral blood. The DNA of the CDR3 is TGTGCCTGGGACACAGGGGGGCTTTATAATTCACCCCTCCACTTT. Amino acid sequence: CAWDTGGLYNSPLHF.